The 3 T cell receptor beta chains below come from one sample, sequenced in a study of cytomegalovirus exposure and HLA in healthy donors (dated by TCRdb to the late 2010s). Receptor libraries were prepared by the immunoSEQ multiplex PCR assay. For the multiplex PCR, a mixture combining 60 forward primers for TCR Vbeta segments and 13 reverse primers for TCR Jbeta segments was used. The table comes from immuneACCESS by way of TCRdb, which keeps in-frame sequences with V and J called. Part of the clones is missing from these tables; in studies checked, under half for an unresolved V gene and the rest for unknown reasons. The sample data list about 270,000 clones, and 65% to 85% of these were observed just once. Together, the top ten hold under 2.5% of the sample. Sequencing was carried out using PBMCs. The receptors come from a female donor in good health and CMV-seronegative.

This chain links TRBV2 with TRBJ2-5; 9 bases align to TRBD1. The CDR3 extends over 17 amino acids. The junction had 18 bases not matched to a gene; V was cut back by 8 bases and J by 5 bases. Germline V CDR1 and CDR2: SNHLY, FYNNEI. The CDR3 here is CASYRDREIGGGETQYF. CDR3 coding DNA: TGTGCCAGCTACCGGGACAGGGAAATCGGTGGGGGTGAGACCCAGTACTTC.

As DNA, the CDR3 is TGTGCCAGTTCACAGGGGGCCCCTTGGGCAGAGACCCAGTACTTC. This gives the protein CASSQGAPWAETQYF. This chain joins TRBV2 and TRBJ2-5; 9 positions agree with TRBD1. Germline V lookup: CDR1 SNHLY, CDR2 FYNNEI. The CDR3 spans 15 residues. Trimming at V came to 9 bases and at J to 4 bases, leaving 12 bases not matched to a gene.

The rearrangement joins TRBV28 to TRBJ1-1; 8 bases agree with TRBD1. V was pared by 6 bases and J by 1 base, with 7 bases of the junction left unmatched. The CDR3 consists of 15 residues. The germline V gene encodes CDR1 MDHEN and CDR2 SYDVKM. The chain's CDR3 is CASSSGGAGNTEAFF. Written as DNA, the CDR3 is TGTGCCAGCAGCTCAGGGGGCGCGGGGAACACTGAAGCTTTCTTT.